This T cell receptor (beta chain) was documented in a study of identical twins. The CDR3 is 17 amino acids. Losses at the gene ends were 4 bases for V and 6 bases for J; bases not matched to a gene: 11. From the 5' RACE reads, TCRdb called clonotypes with MiXCR, one entry per CDR3 protein. The table includes just under 650,000 distinct CDR3 sequences, around 7.5% detected once. The sample holds a few counts of this clonotype. In addition, the sample was reused for a study of yellow fever vaccine responses in identical twins.

The receptor was derived from a woman aged 18-35 years in good health. The sequenced sample was PBMCs. This chain links TRBV12-3 or TRBV12-4 with TRBJ2-1, with TRBD2 identical over 11 bases. This CDR3 is CASSSSSSGGRLNEQFF. In DNA, the CDR3 is TGTGCCAGCAGTTCCTCTTCTAGCGGGGGGAGGCTCAATGAGCAGTTCTTC.